Below, 27 T cell receptor beta chains from the same sample are listed, as sequenced in a study of blood T cell repertoires in COVID-19. Sequenced by immunoSEQ multiplex PCR; TCRdb stores in-frame clones only, minus some. The sample lists 85,000 to 95,000 clones; about 80% were seen once. The sequenced material came from peripheral blood. These receptors all stem from a man between 70 and 80 years old with acute or convalescent COVID-19.

The chain links TRBV27 to TRBJ2-7; 7 nucleotides align to TRBD2. The CDR3 loop spans 16 amino acids. Losses at the gene ends were 1 base for V and 1 base for J; bases not matched to a gene: 7. Germline loops: CDR1 MNHEY, CDR2 SMNVEV (reference sequence). The DNA for the CDR3 is TGTGCCAGCAGTTTATGGGGAGGGTCCGGGTCCTACGAGCAGTACTTC. It yields the protein CASSLWGGSGSYEQYF.

This clone was seen only once. V is TRBV18 and J is TRBJ1-1; a possible D gene is TRBD1 (5 bases). Trimming left V 3 bases short and J 2 bases short, with 7 bases between. This CDR3 has 13 amino acids. Germline V gene sequence: CDR1 KGHSH, CDR2 LQKENI. CDR3 amino acids: CASSPQGNTEAFF. The CDR3 nucleotides read TGTGCCAGCTCACCGCAGGGAAACACTGAAGCTTTCTTT.

This chain joins TRBV28 and TRBJ2-7; 7 bases align to TRBD2. The CDR3 extends over 16 amino acids. Per germline, CDR1 MDHEN and CDR2 SYDVKM. J lost 4 bases, V lost 5 bases, and 14 bases had no gene match. The CDR3 DNA is TGTGCCAGCAGTCCAAACACTGGCGGGAGATTGTACGAGCAGTACTTC. This codes for CASSPNTGGRLYEQYF.

The sample holds a few counts of this clone. The chain couples TRBV2 to TRBJ1-6; 9 nucleotides align to TRBD1. Trimming took 6 bases from V and 0 from J; bases not matched to a gene: 3. The V gene's germline CDR1 is SNHLY and CDR2 FYNNEI. CDR3 size: 16 residues. The CDR3 DNA reads as TGTGCCAGCAGGGGACAGGGTGGCTCCTATAATTCACCCCTCCACTTT. Translating gives CASRGQGGSYNSPLHF.

This sequence joins TRBV6-5 and TRBJ1-3; the D gene is possibly TRBD1 (6 bases). CDR1 is MNHEY and CDR2 is SVGAGI in the germline V gene. This CDR3 is built from 14 residues. The V end was cut by 6 bases, the J end by 0 bases, with 9 bases between. Here the CDR3 reads CASRAGDSGNTIYF. The CDR3 DNA is TGTGCCAGCAGGGCAGGGGACTCTGGAAACACCATATATTTT.

This clone was counted between two and nine times. The chain joins TRBV2 to TRBJ1-2; D unclear. This CDR3 has 15 amino acids. With 2 bases removed from V and 2 bases from J, the gap between germline ends came to 12 bases. Germline V lookup: CDR1 SNHLY, CDR2 FYNNEI. The chain's CDR3 is CASSERFRGNYGYTF. The CDR3, as DNA: TGTGCCAGCAGTGAAAGGTTTCGGGGAAACTATGGCTACACCTTC.

The rearrangement uses TRBV28 and TRBJ1-5, with D perhaps matching TRBD1 (5 bases). Between the trimmed V and J ends, which lost 6 bases and 2 bases, there was a span of 29 bases. Germline V gives CDR1 MDHEN, CDR2 SYDVKM. This CDR3 has 20 amino acids. This CDR3 reads CASSQRPGVIPLAGNQPQHF. DNA for the CDR3: TGTGCCAGCAGCCAGAGGCCGGGGGTTATCCCTTTGGCGGGCAATCAGCCCCAGCATTTT.

This clone was detected once. J is TRBJ1-1 and V is TRBV30; the match to TRBD1 covers 7 bases. The CDR3 sequence is 14 residues long. Germline V gene lookup returns CDR1 GTSNPN and CDR2 SVGIG (reference sequence). V lost 0 bases to trimming and J lost 3 bases; unmatched junction nucleotides: 4. The CDR3 nucleotides read TGTGCCTGGAGTGTCAAGGGGGCTGACACTGAAGCTTTCTTT. Translated: CAWSVKGADTEAFF.

The chain uses TRBV14 and TRBJ1-1; 7 bases map to TRBD1. J lost 6 bases, V lost 4 bases, and 8 bases had no gene match. This CDR3 spans 14 amino acids. Germline CDR1 SGHDN, CDR2 FVKESK. The CDR3 is CASSLNRGASEAFF. Written as DNA, the CDR3 is TGTGCCAGCAGCCTGAACAGGGGCGCATCTGAAGCTTTCTTT. Full variable domain (missing parts from reference TRBV14 and TRBJ1-1): EAGVTQFPSHSVIEKGQTVTLRCDPISGHDNLYWYRRVMGKEIKFLLHFVKESKQDESGMPNNRFLAERTGGTYSTLKVQPAELEDSGVYFCASSLNRGASEAFFGQGTRLTVV.

The chain has TRBV2 and TRBJ1-4; 7 bases fit TRBD1. Losses at the gene ends were 1 base for V and 2 bases for J; bases not matched to a gene: 7. CDR3 length: 17 residues. CDR1 SNHLY and CDR2 FYNNEI come from the germline V gene. The CDR3: CASSEEGARVTNEKLFF. The CDR3 DNA reads as TGTGCCAGCAGTGAAGAGGGGGCGCGAGTTACTAATGAAAAACTGTTTTTT.

This clone was observed a handful of times. The chain recombines TRBV2 with TRBJ1-5; TRBD1 matches at 7 bases. The CDR3 runs 13 residues. Germline V gene lookup returns CDR1 SNHLY and CDR2 FYNNEI. Unmatched junction bases numbered 6, after V lost 6 bases and J lost 7 bases. The CDR3 DNA is TGTGCCAGCAGGACAGGGCTTTCCCAGCCCCAGCATTTT. Protein: CASRTGLSQPQHF.

This sequence joins TRBV15 and TRBJ2-3; 9 bases match TRBD2. Germline loops: CDR1 LNHNV, CDR2 YYDKDF (reference sequence). The junction had 2 bases not matched to a gene; V was cut back by 0 bases and J by 1 base. This CDR3 has 16 residues. The CDR3 DNA sequence: TGTGCCACCAGCAGAGACGAGCGGGGGGGCACAGATACGCAGTATTTT. Amino acids: CATSRDERGGTDTQYF.

The CDR3: CATSREGGYDQPQHF. The CDR3 nucleotides read TGTGCCACCAGCAGAGAGGGCGGGTATGATCAGCCCCAGCATTTT. This sequence joins TRBV15 and TRBJ1-5; no reliable D call. The CDR3 spans 15 residues. Between the trimmed V and J ends, which lost 0 bases and 5 bases, there was a span of 11 bases. Germline V gene lookup returns CDR1 LNHNV and CDR2 YYDKDF (reference sequence). Using reference TRBV15 and TRBJ1-5 for the parts outside the CDR3, the full variable domain is DAMVIQNPRYQVTQFGKPVTLSCSQTLNHNVMYWYQQKSSQAPKLLFHYYDKDFNNEADTPDNFQSRRPNTSFCFLDIRSPGLGDTAMYLCATSREGGYDQPQHFGDGTRLSIL.

This clone was picked up many times. This chain links TRBV5-6 with TRBJ2-7; TRBD1 aligns across 8 bases. The CDR3 length is 15 residues. Germline CDR1 SGHDT, CDR2 YYEEEE. J lost 4 bases, V lost 4 bases, and 10 bases had no gene match. The CDR3 sequence is CASSPLGGQDYEQYF. The CDR3 DNA reads as TGTGCCAGCAGCCCCCTTGGGGGACAGGATTACGAGCAGTACTTC. Drawing the rest from reference TRBV5-6 and TRBJ2-7, the complete variable domain is DAGVTQSPTHLIKTRGQQVTLRCSPKSGHDTVSWYQQALGQGPQFIFQYYEEEERQRGNFPDRFSGHQFPNYSSELNVNALLLGDSALYLCASSPLGGQDYEQYFGPGTRLTVT.

This clone appeared a single time. This chain connects TRBV21-1 to TRBJ2-5; the table's D call of TRBD1 was not tested on the DNA. TRBV21-1 is listed as a pseudogene. The CDR3 spans 15 residues. The DNA for the CDR3 is TGTGCCAGCAGCAAGGGACAGGGAGGACAAGAGACCCAGTACTTC. This gives the protein CASSKGQGGQETQYF.

The chain uses TRBV29-1 and TRBJ2-1; D uncertain. The V end was cut by 2 bases, the J end by 4 bases, with 6 bases between. The CDR3 has 12 residues. Germline-derived CDR1 and CDR2 are SQVTM and ANQGSEA. CDR3 region: CSVESRYNEQFF. CDR3 DNA: TGCAGCGTTGAAAGCCGATACAATGAGCAGTTCTTC.

The gene calls are TRBV7-3 and TRBJ1-1; 10 nucleotides agree with TRBD1. Germline-derived CDR1 and CDR2 are SGHTA and FQGTGA. V shed 3 bases, J shed 1 base, and the junction held 2 bases outside the gene matches. The CDR3 length is 15 residues. CDR3 residues: CASSLTGGQNTEAFF. CDR3 coding DNA: TGTGCCAGCAGCTTGACAGGGGGCCAGAACACTGAAGCTTTCTTT.

The gene calls are TRBV24-1 and TRBJ2-1; 7 positions agree with TRBD1. V shed 6 bases and J 8 bases; nucleotides not matched to a gene: 3. This CDR3 comprises 12 residues. Germline V gives CDR1 KGHDR, CDR2 SFDVKD. CDR3 in amino acids: CATSLRGHEQFF. The CDR3 DNA reads as TGTGCCACCAGTTTAAGGGGGCATGAGCAGTTCTTC.

The gene calls are TRBV7-7 and TRBJ2-1, with D perhaps matching TRBD2 (6 bases). The germline V gene has CDR1 SSHAT and CDR2 FNYEAQ (reference sequence). CDR3 length equals 13 residues. Trimming removed 8 bases from V and 8 bases from J, with 16 bases in between. The CDR3 sequence: CASGRGDNDEQFF. CDR3 nucleotide sequence: TGTGCCAGCGGGCGGGGAGATAACGATGAGCAGTTCTTC.

The chain has TRBV29-1 and TRBJ2-3; 9 bases map to TRBD2. The CDR3 extends over 17 amino acids. V dropped 5 bases and J dropped 4; count of bases not matched to a gene: 16. Germline assignment: CDR1 SQVTM and CDR2 ANQGSEA. CDR3 region: CSVRTILGLANPDTQYF. The CDR3 DNA reads as TGCAGCGTTCGTACGATTTTGGGACTAGCAAACCCAGATACGCAGTATTTT.

The rearrangement uses TRBV6-5 and TRBJ1-1, with D unresolved. This CDR3 has 12 residues. Trimming took off 2 bases at V and 7 bases at J, with 8 bases between the two ends. CDR1 and CDR2 (germline): MNHEY, SVGAGI. The CDR3 DNA reads TGTGCCAGCAGTTACGGGCCAGGTGAAGCTTTCTTT. This codes for CASSYGPGEAFF.

This clone was seen a handful of times. J is TRBJ1-5 and V is TRBV30, with D tentatively TRBD1 (6 bases). The V end was cut by 1 base, the J end by 3 bases, with 13 bases between. CDR3 length: 15 amino acids. Per germline, CDR1 GTSNPN and CDR2 SVGIG (reference sequence). CDR3 residues: CAWSGPGVNNQPQHF. Here the CDR3 DNA reads TGTGCCTGGAGTGGCCCAGGGGTTAACAATCAGCCCCAGCATTTT.

V gene TRBV28 combines with J gene TRBJ1-2, with 7 bases identical to TRBD1. This CDR3 has 20 amino acids. The V gene's germline CDR1 is MDHEN and CDR2 SYDVKM. The ends lost 2 bases at V and 6 bases at J; junction bases unmatched: 24. In DNA, the CDR3 is TGTGCCAGCAGTTTAAGGGTAAAGCGAGGGGGCCTTCTTTTTGTAGATGGCTACACCTTC. It translates to CASSLRVKRGGLLFVDGYTF.

This chain joins TRBV18 and TRBJ2-2; D not certain. The germline V gene has CDR1 KGHSH and CDR2 LQKENI. The V gene lost 1 base and the J gene lost 8 bases, with 11 bases spanning the gap. The CDR3 runs 14 residues. CDR3: CASSPQKPKGELFF. The CDR3 DNA reads TGTGCCAGCTCACCACAGAAGCCCAAGGGGGAGCTGTTTTTT.

Turning to this clone: This sample also contains other DNA sequences that code for the same CDR3. V gene TRBV5-1 combines with J gene TRBJ2-2; no definite D call. The CDR3 has 14 residues. Per the germline V gene, CDR1 is SGHRS and CDR2 is YFSETQ. Trimming removed 0 bases from V and 1 base from J, with 4 bases in between. DNA of the CDR3: TGCGCCAGCAGCTTGGGGCAGAACACCGGGGAGCTGTTTTTT. Translated: CASSLGQNTGELFF.

V gene TRBV7-3 combines with J gene TRBJ1-1; a weak D match, TRBD1 (6 bases). The CDR3 covers 16 residues. Germline-derived CDR1 and CDR2 are SGHTA and FQGTGA. V dropped 7 bases and J dropped 3 bases, with 21 bases sitting between them. The CDR3 loop is CASNPTGGTRHTEAFF. The CDR3 DNA reads TGTGCCAGCAACCCGACGGGGGGCACTCGGCACACTGAAGCTTTCTTT.

This clone was detected ten times or more. V gene TRBV29-1 combines with J gene TRBJ2-1, with TRBD1 matching over 10 bases. The V gene end was trimmed by 4 bases and the J gene end by 8 bases; junction bases not matched to a gene: 14. CDR3 length equals 16 residues. Germline V gene data show CDR1 as SQVTM and CDR2 as ANQGSEA. CDR3 nucleotide sequence: TGCAGCGTTGTCTTCGGCCGGGACAGGGGACTTGATGAGCAGTTCTTC. The encoded protein is CSVVFGRDRGLDEQFF.